This T cell receptor beta chain derives from a study of molecular identifiers for immune sequencing clone quantification (dated 2018 in TCRdb). Turning to the overall study: For a replicate experiment, RNA from roughly 21,000 or 96,000 naive CD8 T cells was divided into five aliquots, and four of the five aliquots were sequenced. The study was a methods study using CD8 T cells to benchmark molecular-identifier clustering-based TCR repertoire sequencing (MIDCIRS) and TCR RNA copy counting. Summary of the overall study and its limitations: When barcode sub-clustering was not used, chimeric consensus sequences inflated TCR diversity, with chimeras reaching as high as 47%. In CMV-specific effector cells, clones with more than 20 RNA copies contained over 98% of molecules, whereas in naive cells such clones contained under 1% of molecules. Modeling gave about 3 recovered TCR RNA copies per cell versus 8 to 10 by digital PCR, implying about 30% capture efficiency. Naive libraries contained spiked-in Jurkat TCR RNA (approximately nine copies' worth), which is not part of the donor repertoire. Even against a background of one million naive CD8 T cells, spiked-in Jurkat TCR RNA amounting to a single cell's worth was reported to be detectable. Identical TCR molecules sharing a barcode could cause highly expanded clone sizes to be underestimated.

Library preparation employed PCR. The instrument given in TCRdb is Illumina HiSeq 4000. Bulk TCR libraries were generated as previously described, with the TCR primers listed in Table S5 used. The Qiagen AllPrep DNA/RNA kit was used to purify total RNA. Reads from multiple sequencing runs of the same library were pooled before analysis. In the paper's pipeline: Reads were retained only if an exact TCR constant sequence was present, and the retained reads were trimmed to 150 nt and grouped according to their 12-nt molecular barcodes. Within each barcode group, reads were sub-clustered at a 15% Levenshtein threshold, and quality-weighted consensus sequences were built per RNA molecule. Non-functional sequences were discarded, and so were lower-count sequences lying one edit away from another sequence. Barcode sub-clusters with fewer than 20% of the maximum read count were removed, based on fitting two negative binomial distributions. TCRdb trimmed public reads at Q25 via fastp, called clones via MiXCR and kept in-frame beta chains. CDR3 protein duplicates are merged, each entry listing the most common genes and DNA. It is TCRdb's table, rather than the study itself, that gives the V and J calls and clone size. The sample profile shows about 640,000 distinct CDR3 sequences; 20% of them were found once. Around 0.9% of the sample goes to the ten largest clones.

V is pruned by 3 bases and J by 13 bases, leaving 9 bases of the junction without a gene match. Counted from cysteine to phenylalanine, this CDR3 has 14 amino acids. Only the CDR3 portion is preserved as DNA: 42 bases, with reading frame beginning at the first base. CDR1 and CDR2 are drawn from the germline V gene: SNHLY, FYNNEI. Libraries of naive CD8 T cells were generated from roughly 21,000 to 960,000 sorted cells, with 10%, 30% or 50% of the purified RNA used. Naive CD8 T cells, defined as CD8+CD4-CCR7+CD45RA+, were FACS-sorted into RLT Plus buffer on a BD FACSAria II. To test detection sensitivity, Jurkat RNA equal to under 13 TCR copies was added to samples of roughly 18,000-1,100,000 naive CD8 T cells. Enrichment of CD8 T cells was performed with RosetteSep CD8+ T Cell Enrichment Cocktail and Ficoll-Paque, after which ACK red cell lysis was carried out. Note on this clonotype: Its antigen target is currently unknown. Per-base quality was not reported, and no clone a single base away is much larger than it.

This receptor was obtained from a human donor in good health. Some libraries in this study had Jurkat cell RNA spiked in. The chain was built from TRBV2 and TRBJ1-6; 7 middle bases align to TRBD1. Input material: naive CD8+ T cells from blood, with Jurkat cell RNA spiked in. Sample cell subset or site, as interpreted from the label and publication: FACS-sorted CD8+CD4-CCR7+CD45RA+ naive T cells. The CDR3 region has the sequence CASSEGDSAFPLHF. The DNA sequence reads TGTGCCAGCAGTGAGGGGGACAGCGCCTTCCCCCTCCACTTT.